These 31 T cell receptor beta chains were all obtained from the same sample, sequenced in a study of blood T cells in healthy people across ages. Primers used in a second PCR of roughly 6 to 11 cycles were a sample-barcoded 5' primer and a J-beta primer mix. Each CDR3 protein gets one entry after TCRdb re-called the 5' RACE reads with MiXCR. The sample shows over 1.5 million distinct CDR3 sequences, 49% of them seen only once. Source material: blood. The receptors shown here come from a middle-aged woman in good health.

This clonotype appeared a few times. The V and J genes are TRBV2 and TRBJ2-1; TRBD2 matches at 15 bases. There are 15 residues in the CDR3. Per the germline V gene, CDR1 is SNHLY and CDR2 is FYNNEI. Trimming at V came to 11 bases and at J to 7 bases, leaving 9 bases not matched to a gene. The DNA of the CDR3 is TGTGCCGTTCCCGGGACTAGCGGGGGGAAAAATGAGCAGTTCTTC. It encodes CAVPGTSGGKNEQFF.

The V gene is TRBV3-1, the J gene TRBJ2-3; TRBD2 aligns across 9 bases. The CDR3 loop spans 17 amino acids. Germline trimming cut 2 bases from V and 2 bases from J; bases unmatched to any gene: 8. CDR1 is LGHDT, CDR2 YNNKEL, per germline (reference sequence). This chain's CDR3 is CASSQSRLADDTDTQYF. CDR3 DNA: TGTGCCAGCAGCCAATCTCGACTAGCGGACGACACAGATACGCAGTATTTT.

This clonotype was seen only a few times. V usage is TRBV20-1 and J usage is TRBJ2-6; D perhaps matches TRBD2 (6 bases). This CDR3 spans 20 amino acids. Germline V gene lookup returns CDR1 DFQATT and CDR2 SNEGSKA (reference sequence). Between the trimmed V and J ends, which lost 4 bases and 1 base, there was a span of 26 bases. CDR3 bases: TGCAGTGCTATCCCAAAGTGGGGACTGACCTCCCCATCTGGGGCCAACGTCCTGACTTTC. It specifies CSAIPKWGLTSPSGANVLTF.

The chain's CDR3 is CASSYGVGQYF. The CDR3 nucleotides read TGTGCCAGCAGTTACGGGGTTGGACAGTACTTC. V usage is TRBV6-5 and J usage is TRBJ2-5; no clear D. This CDR3 has 11 amino acids. Between the trimmed V and J ends, which lost 2 bases and 11 bases, there was a span of 9 bases. Looked up from germline, CDR1 is MNHEY and CDR2 is SVGAGI.

A few counts support this clonotype. In DNA form, the CDR3 reads TGTGCCAGCAGCACCTCAATAAGGACAGGCCCCAAAGAGACCCAGTACTTC. Translating gives CASSTSIRTGPKETQYF. V gene TRBV6-2 or TRBV6-3 combines with J gene TRBJ2-5, with 7 bases aligning to TRBD1. This CDR3 comprises 17 residues. V was clipped by 6 bases and J by 3 bases; unmatched bases: 16. Germline CDR1 is MNHEY and CDR2 is SVGEGT.

The chain is built from TRBV20-1 and TRBJ1-2, with D uncertain. CDR1 DFQATT and CDR2 SNEGSKA come from the germline V gene (reference sequence). Trimming removed 5 bases from V and 4 bases from J, with 17 bases in between. The CDR3 spans 14 residues. CDR3 bases: TGCAGTGCTCATGAACTACAACGACTCTATGGCTACACCTTC. Translated: CSAHELQRLYGYTF.

J is TRBJ2-1 and V is TRBV5-1, with TRBD2 matching 8 bases. CDR1 and CDR2 (germline): SGHRS, YFSETQ. The CDR3 contains 14 residues. Trimming took 8 bases from V and 1 from J; bases not matched to a gene: 5. CDR3 in amino acids: CASKLADSYNEQFF. The CDR3, as DNA: TGCGCCAGTAAACTAGCGGATTCCTACAATGAGCAGTTCTTC.

This clonotype was seen at least ten times. This rearrangement joins TRBV29-1 to TRBJ2-7; maybe TRBD2 (6 bases). CDR1 and CDR2 from the germline V gene are SQVTM and ANQGSEA. The V end was cut by 1 base, the J end by 0 bases, with 13 bases between. There are 15 residues in the CDR3. The CDR3 region is CSVEAIGGSSYEQYF. CDR3 DNA: TGCAGCGTTGAAGCGATCGGGGGAAGCTCCTACGAGCAGTACTTC.

The chain is built from TRBV5-1 and TRBJ2-7, with 9 bases aligning to TRBD1. The CDR3 is 17 residues long. Unmatched junction bases numbered 9, after V lost 1 base and J lost 1 base. Germline CDR1 and CDR2: SGHRS and YFSETQ. CDR3 coding DNA: TGCGCCAGCAGCTTGAGAGGTTCTGGACAGGGGTCCTACGAGCAGTACTTC. Translated: CASSLRGSGQGSYEQYF.

The chain has TRBV3-1 and TRBJ1-2, with D hard to call. Germline V gene lookup returns CDR1 LGHDT and CDR2 YNNKEL (reference sequence). The ends were cut back, 3 bases at V and 5 bases at J, with 7 bases in the middle. The CDR3 is 12 amino acids. CDR3 coding DNA: TGTGCCAGCAGCCATCCCCTTTATGGCTACACCTTC. This codes for CASSHPLYGYTF.

The V call is TRBV24-1, the J call TRBJ2-5, with D possibly being TRBD1 (5 bases). This CDR3 has 15 residues. The V gene's germline CDR1 is KGHDR and CDR2 SFDVKD. With 3 bases removed from V and 1 base from J, the gap between germline ends came to 11 bases. CDR3 amino acids: CATSDTQTVQETQYF. The CDR3 DNA reads TGTGCCACCAGTGATACCCAGACAGTCCAAGAGACCCAGTACTTC.

There are a few counts of this clonotype. The V call is TRBV7-2, the J call TRBJ2-5, with 7 bases fitting TRBD2. The V gene's germline CDR1 is SGHTA and CDR2 FQGNSA. Trimming took 5 bases from V and 2 from J; bases not matched to a gene: 8. The CDR3 sequence is 15 residues long. The CDR3 region is CASSPLRGGQETQYF. The CDR3 DNA sequence: TGTGCCAGCAGCCCCCTCCGGGGAGGGCAAGAGACCCAGTACTTC.

This clonotype was detected once. V and J are TRBV19 and TRBJ2-3, with a weak D call TRBD1 (5 bases). The CDR3 is made up of 12 amino acids. Trimming stripped 11 bases from V and 2 bases from J, with 11 bases between. The germline CDR1 and CDR2 sequences are LNHDA and SQIVND (reference sequence). CDR3 sequence: CAAGRITDTQYF. The DNA of the CDR3 is TGTGCCGCAGGGCGTATCACAGATACGCAGTATTTT. The full variable domain, with the rest looked up from reference TRBV19 and TRBJ2-3, is DGGITQSPKYLFRKEGQNVTLSCEQNLNHDAMYWYRQDPGQGLRLIYYSQIVNDFQKGDIAEGYSVSREKKESFPLTVTSAQKNPTAFYLCAAGRITDTQYFGPGTRLTVL.

The rearrangement joins TRBV4-2 to TRBJ2-7; D unclear. V shed 7 bases and J shed 7 bases, with 8 bases lying between them. This CDR3 region has 10 residues. Germline CDR1 reads LGHNA; CDR2 reads YNFKEQ. The CDR3 bases are TGTGCCAGCACCTTTGTTGAGCAGTACTTC. The encoded protein is CASTFVEQYF.

Only a few counts were recorded for this clonotype. Its ends do not fully match the called genes, so a read error is possible. The chain employs TRBV20-1 and TRBJ2-1; possibly TRBD2 for D (5 bases). The germline V gene has CDR1 DFQATT and CDR2 SNEGSKA (reference sequence). There are 13 residues in the CDR3. The CDR3 region is CSAGSLPYNGQFF. In DNA, the CDR3 is TGCAGTGCTGGGAGTTTACCCTACAATGGGCAGTTCTTC.

The chain uses TRBV3-1 and TRBJ2-7; 10 bases map to TRBD2. Germline assignment: CDR1 LGHDT and CDR2 YNNKEL (reference sequence). The CDR3 has 13 residues. The trim removed 7 bases at V and 0 bases at J, leaving 0 bases unmatched. The CDR3 DNA sequence: TGTGCCAGCACTAGCGGGGGCTCCTACGAGCAGTACTTC. Its protein product is CASTSGGSYEQYF.

The chain couples TRBV7-2 to TRBJ1-2, with 10 bases fitting TRBD1. J was trimmed by 9 bases and V by 5 bases; bases with no gene match: 9. CDR3 length equals 14 residues. Germline lookup yields CDR1 SGHTA and CDR2 FQGNSA. CDR3 DNA sequence: TGTGCCAGCAGCCCCGGGACAGGGGCGTATCGCTACACCTTC. This sequence encodes CASSPGTGAYRYTF.

This clonotype was counted only a few times. This chain joins TRBV15 and TRBJ2-7; TRBD2 aligns across 10 bases. Germline assignment: CDR1 LNHNV and CDR2 YYDKDF (reference sequence). The CDR3 contains 15 residues. V trimming: 0 bases; J trimming: 4 bases; junction bases outside the gene matches: 3. The chain's CDR3 is CATSRDSGGTYEQYF. The DNA of the CDR3 is TGTGCCACCAGCAGAGATAGCGGGGGGACTTACGAGCAGTACTTC.

The CDR3 reads CASSYGSTGSPYEQYF. CDR3 in DNA: TGTGCCAGCAGTTATGGCTCGACAGGTAGTCCCTACGAGCAGTACTTC. The V and J genes are TRBV6-2 or TRBV6-3 and TRBJ2-7; possibly TRBD1 for D (6 bases). V was shortened by 3 bases and J by 2 bases, with 17 bases between the two germline ends. Germline CDR1 MNHEY, CDR2 SVGEGT. The CDR3 runs to 16 residues.

This clonotype was seen more than once but under ten times. The V gene is TRBV28, the J gene TRBJ1-2, with D maybe TRBD1 (5 bases). V was trimmed by 3 bases and J by 4 bases, leaving 15 bases between them. This CDR3 has 15 residues. Germline lookup yields CDR1 MDHEN and CDR2 SYDVKM. CDR3 in amino acids: CASSFPLGAGYGYTF. The CDR3 region has the DNA TGTGCCAGCAGTTTCCCCCTTGGGGCCGGCTATGGCTACACCTTC.

This clonotype was seen a few times. The CDR3 protein is CSASAGTSRDTQYF. DNA for the CDR3: TGCAGTGCGAGTGCCGGGACTAGCCGGGATACGCAGTATTTT. The chain uses TRBV20-1 and TRBJ2-3, with 9 bases matching TRBD2. This CDR3 is 14 amino acids long. Germline lookup yields CDR1 DFQATT and CDR2 SNEGSKA (reference sequence). Trimming cost V 6 bases and J 6 bases; bases outside gene matches: 10.

V usage is TRBV5-1 and J usage is TRBJ2-6; perhaps TRBD1 as D (6 bases). Germline CDR1 is SGHRS and CDR2 is YFSETQ. Trimming cost V 3 bases and J 0 bases, with 10 bases left between them. This CDR3 has 16 residues. Here the CDR3 DNA reads TGCGCCAGCAGCTCTACAGGGTTCTCTGGGGCCAACGTCCTGACTTTC. This gives the protein CASSSTGFSGANVLTF.

As DNA, the CDR3 is TGTGCCAGCTCCCAGACTGAGCAGTTCTTC. It specifies CASSQTEQFF. The V and J genes are TRBV28 and TRBJ2-1; D gene uncertain. Germline V gene data show CDR1 as MDHEN and CDR2 as SYDVKM. Trimming took 8 bases from V and 9 from J, leaving 8 bases between them. The length of the CDR3 is 10 residues. The complete variable domain, with remaining parts taken from reference TRBV28 and TRBJ2-1, reads DVKVTQSSRYLVKRTGEKVFLECVQDMDHENMFWYRQDPGLGLRLIYFSYDVKMKEKGDIPEGYSVSREKKERFSLILESASTNQTSMYLCASSQTEQFFGPGTRLTVL.

This clonotype was found a few times. The V gene is TRBV10-3, the J gene TRBJ1-1; TRBD1 is a possible D gene (5 bases). This CDR3 has 13 residues. V was pared by 4 bases and J by 0 bases, with 6 bases between. Germline-derived CDR1 and CDR2 are ENHRY and SYGVKD. The CDR3 is CAISGGLNTEAFF. The CDR3 nucleotides are TGTGCCATCAGTGGGGGGTTGAACACTGAAGCTTTCTTT.

The gene calls are TRBV3-1 and TRBJ2-1; perhaps TRBD2 as D (6 bases). Germline V gene sequence: CDR1 LGHDT, CDR2 YNNKEL (reference sequence). This CDR3 comprises 13 residues. The V end was cut by 8 bases, the J end by 5 bases, with 13 bases between. The CDR3 loop is CASRAWGDNEQFF. CDR3 bases: TGTGCCAGCCGCGCATGGGGGGACAATGAGCAGTTCTTC.

This clonotype was seen more than once but under ten times. The chain links TRBV6-2 or TRBV6-3 to TRBJ2-7; D is possibly TRBD1 (6 bases). CDR3 length: 13 amino acids. Trimming cost V 10 bases and J 0 bases, with 13 bases left between them. Looked up from germline, CDR1 is MNHEY and CDR2 is SVGEGT. This chain's CDR3 is CATTRGSSYEQYF. In DNA, the CDR3 is TGTGCCACTACGAGGGGGAGCTCCTACGAGCAGTACTTC.

This sequence joins TRBV12-3 or TRBV12-4 and TRBJ2-5; D is undetermined. The V and J ends lost 8 bases and 3 bases respectively, with 16 bases between them. The CDR3 has 14 amino acids. Written as DNA, the CDR3 is TGTGCCAGCGGTGCGCTGGCGGTTAAAGAGACCCAGTACTTC. It yields the protein CASGALAVKETQYF.

This rearrangement joins TRBV28 to TRBJ2-5; 7 bases map to TRBD2. The CDR3 totals 14 residues. CDR1 and CDR2 (germline): MDHEN, SYDVKM. With V trimmed by 6 bases and J by 7 bases, 11 bases remained unmatched. CDR3 in amino acids: CASSLLAAPTTQYF. In DNA, the CDR3 is TGTGCCAGCAGCCTTCTAGCGGCCCCGACGACCCAGTACTTC.

This rearrangement joins TRBV29-1 to TRBJ1-4; D is ambiguous. Deletions cut 7 bases from V and 7 bases from J, with 13 bases between. The CDR3 consists of 12 residues. Germline V gene sequence: CDR1 SQVTM, CDR2 ANQGSEA. The CDR3 nucleotides are TGCAGCGCCGACGGAGGAGGTGAAAAACTGTTTTTT. This codes for CSADGGGEKLFF.

Turning to this clonotype: A much larger clone is a single base away; this may be a read error. This chain connects TRBV20-1 to TRBJ2-5, with TRBD2 identical over 8 bases. Germline V CDR1 and CDR2: DFQATT, SNEGSKA (reference sequence). This CDR3 has 14 amino acids. V dropped 5 bases and J dropped 3; count of bases not matched to a gene: 8. The CDR3 DNA is TGCAGTGCTGAGGCCGGGGGGGCCGAAGAGACCCAGTACTTC. It translates to CSAEAGGAEETQYF.

The V and J genes are TRBV6-2 or TRBV6-3 and TRBJ1-2, with a weak D call TRBD1 (5 bases). The CDR3 has 12 residues. The V gene's germline CDR1 is MNHEY and CDR2 SVGEGT. Trimming took off 1 base at V and 6 bases at J, with 6 bases between the two ends. The CDR3: CASSYLQDGYTF. The CDR3 DNA sequence: TGTGCCAGCAGTTACTTACAGGATGGCTACACCTTC.